This TCR beta chain came from a study of T-cell reconstitution after alpha-beta-depleted transplantation in children. Library preparation (for TCRbeta) was performed with unique molecular identifiers. TCRdb independently ran MiXCR on the PCR reads; one entry per CDR3 protein. The sample holds about 640,000 distinct CDR3 sequences, roughly 17% seen once. CDR3 length: 13 residues. J gave up 4 bases and V 8 bases, and 5 bases lay outside the gene matches. The J gene is TRBJ1-5, the V gene TRBV12-3 or TRBV12-4; TRBD1 agrees at 7 bases. The input for sequencing was PBMCs from the stem cell graft donor, taken from the stem cell graft. This receptor was identified in a human donor who donated a stem cell graft to a child with acute myeloid leukemia. The CDR3 reads CASGDRQNQPQHF. The CDR3 DNA reads TGTGCCAGCGGGGACAGACAAAATCAGCCCCAGCATTTT.